A selection of T cell receptor beta chains follows, all from one sample in a study of control samples from healthy donors and cancer patients. Profiled with immunoSEQ multiplex PCR; TCRdb holds only in-frame clones, not every one. The repertoire holds 110,000 or so clones, about 80% seen once, with around 13% in the top ten. Sequenced material: blood. The receptors stem from a woman aged 45-60 years in good health. Both conserved end residues are part of each CDR3. D genes are given only for firm matches. Size is omitted from some rows. Given values are once, few, many or a class for expanded clones.

clone_size	d_call	j_call	v_call	cdr3_aa	cdr3_nt
once	-	TRBJ1-5	TRBV2	CASSFRSGRNQPQHF	TGTGCCAGCAGTTTTAGGTCCGGGCGCAATCAGCCCCAGCATTTT
-	TRBD1	TRBJ1-1	TRBV6-5	CASKLQRGHTEAFF	TGTGCCAGCAAACTCCAGAGGGGGCACACTGAAGCTTTCTTT
-	-	TRBJ2-1	TRBV4-3	CASSQDRNEQFF	TGCGCCAGCAGCCAAGATCGCAATGAGCAGTTCTTC
-	TRBD1	TRBJ1-3	TRBV15	CATSGGTVSSGNTIYF	TGTGCCACCAGCGGGGGGACAGTTTCTTCTGGAAACACCATATATTTT
-	-	TRBJ1-2	TRBV7-3	CASSQGRGIAHGYTF	TGTGCCAGCAGCCAAGGGAGGGGGATCGCTCATGGCTACACCTTC
-	TRBD2	TRBJ2-3	TRBV18	CASSPAGGTDTQYF	TGTGCCAGCTCACCGGCGGGGGGCACAGATACGCAGTATTTT
-	-	TRBJ1-5	TRBV5-8	CASSPRGQPQHF	TGTGCCAGCAGCCCCCGGGGCCAGCCCCAGCATTTT
-	-	TRBJ1-1	TRBV7-9	CASSSGVNTEAFF	TGTGCCAGCAGCTCAGGGGTGAACACTGAAGCTTTCTTT
-	TRBD1	TRBJ1-2	TRBV18	CASSPSGQFYGYTF	TGTGCCAGCTCACCTTCGGGACAGTTCTATGGCTACACCTTC
-	-	TRBJ1-3	TRBV7-2	CASSLDRPWNTIYF	TGTGCCAGCAGCTTAGACAGACCTTGGAACACCATATATTTT
-	TRBD1	TRBJ1-6	TRBV19	CASSSGTGMDSPLHF	TGTGCCAGTAGTTCGGGGACAGGCATGGATTCACCCCTCCACTTT
-	-	TRBJ1-1	TRBV15	CATSRAPVGGVVTEAFF	TGTGCCACCAGCAGAGCCCCTGTGGGGGGAGTAGTCACTGAAGCTTTCTTT
few	-	TRBJ1-1	TRBV7-2	CASSKKTGWGMNTEAFF	TGTGCCAGCAGCAAAAAAACAGGGTGGGGGATGAACACTGAAGCTTTCTTT
once	-	TRBJ1-5	TRBV4-2	CASSQDGPINQPQHF	TGTGCCAGCAGCCAAGACGGACCGATCAATCAGCCCCAGCATTTT
-	-	TRBJ1-2	TRBV7-9	CASSLAGVDYGYTF	TGTGCCAGCAGCTTAGCAGGGGTTGACTATGGCTACACCTTC
-	TRBD2	TRBJ2-7	TRBV7-2	CASSSRLAGAYEQYF	TGTGCCAGCAGCTCTAGACTAGCGGGGGCCTACGAGCAGTACTTC
-	-	TRBJ1-1	TRBV18	CASSPPREGAEAFF	TGTGCCAGCTCACCACCCAGGGAAGGGGCTGAAGCTTTCTTT
-	-	TRBJ1-5	TRBV18	CASSPGRNQPQHF	TGTGCCAGCTCACCAGGCAGGAATCAGCCCCAGCATTTT
few	TRBD1	TRBJ2-3	TRBV6-2/TRBV6-3	CASSYIWDSSTDTQYF	TGTGCCAGCAGTTACATTTGGGACAGTAGCACAGATACGCAGTATTTT
-	-	TRBJ2-7	TRBV11-3	CASSETGYEQYF	TGTGCCAGCAGCGAGACAGGCTACGAGCAGTACTTC
-	-	TRBJ1-6	TRBV4-3	CASSQDPVGQTHTSPLHF	TGCGCCAGCAGCCAAGACCCTGTCGGGCAGACCCATACTTCACCCCTCCACTTT
few	-	TRBJ1-1	TRBV18	CASSRSTGNTEAFF	TGTGCCAGCTCACGAAGTACGGGGAACACTGAAGCTTTCTTT
-	TRBD1	TRBJ2-7	TRBV10-3	CAISESAGGSYEQYF	TGTGCCATCAGTGAGTCGGCAGGGGGCTCCTACGAGCAGTACTTC
-	-	TRBJ2-1	TRBV6-5	CASSRQVSSYNEQFF	TGTGCCAGCAGTAGACAGGTTAGCTCCTACAATGAGCAGTTCTTC
once	TRBD1	TRBJ1-1	TRBV19	CASSPRTGHTEAFF	TGTGCCAGTAGTCCCAGGACAGGGCATACTGAAGCTTTCTTT
-	-	TRBJ2-2	TRBV2	CASSGEGLNTGELFF	TGTGCCAGCAGTGGCGAGGGGCTTAACACCGGGGAGCTGTTTTTT
-	-	TRBJ2-3	TRBV9	CASSGTGDTQYF	TGTGCCAGCAGCGGGACCGGAGATACGCAGTATTTT
-	-	TRBJ2-7	TRBV15	CATSRDWARYEQYF	TGTGCCACCAGCAGAGATTGGGCTAGGTACGAGCAGTACTTC
-	-	TRBJ1-4	TRBV5-5	CASSLGNRVTNEKLFF	TGTGCCAGCAGCTTGGGGAACAGGGTTACTAATGAAAAACTGTTTTTT
-	-	TRBJ2-1	TRBV6-5	CASKTDSRDYNEQFF	TGTGCCAGCAAAACGGACAGTCGGGACTACAATGAGCAGTTCTTC
-	-	TRBJ1-5	TRBV10-2	CASSEIGNQPQHF	TGCGCCAGCAGTGAGATAGGCAATCAGCCCCAGCATTTT
-	-	TRBJ1-5	TRBV7-9	CASSFRADQPQHF	TGTGCCAGCAGCTTCAGGGCGGATCAGCCCCAGCATTTT
-	TRBD1	TRBJ2-7	TRBV11-1	CASSLGQGAYEQYF	TGTGCCAGCAGCTTGGGGCAGGGGGCCTACGAGCAGTACTTC
-	TRBD1	TRBJ1-1	TRBV5-1	CASSSDRGNTEAFF	TGCGCCAGCAGCTCGGACAGGGGGAACACTGAAGCTTTCTTT
-	-	TRBJ2-1	TRBV7-8	CASSQMGGSYNEQFF	TGTGCCAGCAGTCAGATGGGGGGCTCCTACAATGAGCAGTTCTTC
many	TRBD1	TRBJ2-7	TRBV4-2	CASSYTGTGADEQYF	TGTGCCAGCAGCTATACCGGGACAGGGGCAGACGAGCAGTACTTC
few	TRBD1	TRBJ1-1	TRBV4-2	CASSQNDRGSYTEAFF	TGTGCCAGCAGCCAAAACGACAGGGGTTCCTACACTGAAGCTTTCTTT
-	-	TRBJ1-6	TRBV27	CASSPPTDNSPLHF	TGTGCCAGCAGTCCCCCCACCGATAATTCACCCCTCCACTTT
-	-	TRBJ2-5	TRBV5-4	CASSDGGGVETQYF	TGTGCCAGCAGCGACGGAGGGGGAGTGGAGACCCAGTACTTC
-	-	TRBJ1-1	TRBV19	CASSTGANGMNTEAFF	TGTGCCAGTAGTACAGGGGCAAATGGTATGAACACTGAAGCTTTCTTT
-	TRBD1	TRBJ1-4	TRBV4-2	CASSQGPGQVGEKLFF	TGTGCCAGCAGCCAGGGCCCCGGACAGGTGGGCGAAAAACTGTTTTTT
-	-	TRBJ1-5	TRBV7-2	CASSLVPENQPQHF	TGTGCCAGCAGCTTAGTCCCAGAGAATCAGCCCCAGCATTTT
-	-	TRBJ2-3	TRBV7-3	CASSLTGGRSTDTQYF	TGTGCCAGCAGCTTAACGGGGGGACGTAGCACAGATACGCAGTATTTT